This is a list of T cell receptor beta chains from one sample in a study of blood T cell repertoires in COVID-19. Data came from immunoSEQ multiplex PCR; TCRdb stores just in-frame clones and leaves some out. The sample records 35,000 to 55,000 clones, more than 70% being singletons. Input material: peripheral blood. All receptors come from a woman in her 70s with acute or convalescent COVID-19. Both conserved end residues are trimmed from each CDR3. The D gene is left open where the match is weak.

V gene	J gene	D gene	CDR3 protein
TRBV2	TRBJ2-7	.	ASQKGSYEQY
TRBV6-5	TRBJ1-1	.	ASSYRGQGTEAF
TRBV19	TRBJ1-2	TRBD1	ATSETGEGYGYT
TRBV12-3/TRBV12-4	TRBJ2-1	TRBD1	ASLTGSLNEQF
TRBV7-9	TRBJ1-5	TRBD1	ASSKGQGGGNQPQH
TRBV7-9	TRBJ1-5	.	ASSSFGQTNQPQH
TRBV7-3	TRBJ2-3	TRBD2	ASSLRTSGSGDTQY
TRBV27	TRBJ2-6	.	ASSFDFRGGANVLT
TRBV7-2	TRBJ2-5	TRBD2	ASSLAWGLGEHQY
TRBV5-4	TRBJ1-2	TRBD1	ASSLETGGWSYT
TRBV7-3	TRBJ2-5	TRBD2	ASSLTLAGGQETQY